This T cell receptor beta chain was recovered during a study of blood T cell repertoires in COVID-19. CDR1 is MDHEN and CDR2 is SYDVKM in the germline V gene. Trimming left V 6 bases short and J 5 bases short, with 11 bases between. The CDR3 spans 13 residues. The assay was immunoSEQ multiplex PCR, and TCRdb's table has in-frame clones only and misses some. This table holds about 210,000 clones, 70% to 85% found once. The sample was peripheral blood. The sequence derives from a woman of 80 years or more with COVID-19, enrolled during active disease. The chain is built from TRBV28 and TRBJ1-5; tentative D call: TRBD1 (6 bases). This CDR3 reads CASRTGPYQPQHF. In nucleotides, the CDR3 is TGTGCCAGCAGGACAGGCCCCTATCAGCCCCAGCATTTT. Based on the CDR3 plus reference TRBV28 and TRBJ1-5, the full variable domain is DVKVTQSSRYLVKRTGEKVFLECVQDMDHENMFWYRQDPGLGLRLIYFSYDVKMKEKGDIPEGYSVSREKKERFSLILESASTNQTSMYLCASRTGPYQPQHFGDGTRLSIL.